The 25 T cell receptor beta chains given below trace back to one sample, sequenced in a study of metastatic and nonmetastatic thyroid tumors. TCRdb re-processed the PCR reads through MiXCR. The sample records about 43,000 clones, roughly 3.2% being singletons. No patient had received any treatment before thyroid surgery. Sequenced: blood. These receptors originate from a female donor with papillary thyroid cancer or a benign thyroid nodule (not recorded which). Some clones in this sample may be carry-over from other donors' samples.

This clone was picked up many times. The gene calls are TRBV4-1 and TRBJ1-2, with 10 positions matching TRBD1. Unmatched junction bases numbered 5, after V lost 1 base and J lost 6 bases. Germline V gene data show CDR1 as MGHRA and CDR2 as YSYEKL. The CDR3 is made up of 15 amino acids. The CDR3 DNA follows: TGCGCCAGCAGCCAAGTGGACAGGGGGAAGGATGGCTACACCTTC. Its protein product is CASSQVDRGKDGYTF.

V is TRBV6-1 and J is TRBJ1-2; 9 bases match TRBD1. V was pared by 6 bases and J by 6 bases, with 11 bases of the junction left unmatched. This CDR3 comprises 15 residues. Germline lookup yields CDR1 MNHNS and CDR2 SASEGT. CDR3 nucleotide sequence: TGTGCCAGCAGGTACTGGGACAGGGAACCGAATGGCTACACCTTC. Translating gives CASRYWDREPNGYTF.

This clone was seen a few times. The rearrangement joins TRBV20-1 to TRBJ2-1, with D maybe TRBD1 (6 bases). V was trimmed by 3 bases and J by 9 bases, leaving 9 bases between them. Germline V gene data show CDR1 as DFQATT and CDR2 as SNEGSKA (reference sequence). CDR3 length: 11 amino acids. The CDR3 reads CSASNRVEQFF. For the CDR3, the DNA is TGCAGTGCTAGTAACAGGGTTGAGCAGTTCTTC.

The table lists this clone with many counts. The rearrangement joins TRBV7-9 to TRBJ2-1; TRBD2 aligns across 9 bases. Germline CDR1 is SEHNR and CDR2 is FQNEAQ (reference sequence). Losses at the gene ends were 4 bases for V and 0 bases for J; bases not matched to a gene: 16. The CDR3 has 20 residues. As DNA, the CDR3 is TGTGCCAGCAGCTCCTCCCGACTTGGCGGGAGGGAAAGCTCCTACAATGAGCAGTTCTTC. It yields the protein CASSSSRLGGRESSYNEQFF.

This clone was recorded many times. This sequence joins TRBV30 and TRBJ1-6, with no clear D. V was trimmed by 1 base and J by 8 bases, leaving 6 bases between them. The germline gives CDR1 GTSNPN, CDR2 SVGIG (reference sequence). CDR3 length equals 12 residues. CDR3 nucleotides: TGTGCCTGGAGTGGGTTGTATTCACCCCTCCACTTT. This gives the protein CAWSGLYSPLHF.

This clone was picked up many times. A much larger clone differs from this one at a single base, so this may be a read error. V gene TRBV6-1 combines with J gene TRBJ2-2, with a possible D match to TRBD1 (5 bases). The CDR3 is made up of 16 amino acids. Germline V lookup: CDR1 MNHNS, CDR2 SASEGT. V was cut by 4 bases and J by 4 bases, with 16 bases left in between. DNA of the CDR3: TGTGCCAGCAGTGGAGTTTCAAGGGGTTCCACCGGGGAGCTGTTTTTT. Its protein product is CASSGVSRGSTGELFF.

This clone was detected ten times or more. V gene TRBV28 combines with J gene TRBJ2-5, with TRBD1 identical over 11 bases. The junction had 8 bases not matched to a gene; V was cut back by 6 bases and J by 5 bases. The CDR3 runs 15 residues. CDR1 is MDHEN, CDR2 SYDVKM, per germline. In nucleotides, the CDR3 is TGTGCCAGCAGCAACACCGGGACAGGGGGTGAGACCCAGTACTTC. It encodes CASSNTGTGGETQYF.

This clone appeared many times. J is TRBJ2-7 and V is TRBV2, with D hard to call. Germline V lookup: CDR1 SNHLY, CDR2 FYNNEI. This CDR3 is 10 amino acids long. Trimming shortened V by 8 bases and J by 3 bases, and 5 bases separated the two germline ends. CDR3 DNA sequence: TGTGCCAGCGGCAACTACGAGCAGTACTTC. Translating gives CASGNYEQYF.

The chain has TRBV2 and TRBJ1-2, with 7 bases fitting TRBD1. The CDR3 has 15 residues. Germline lookup yields CDR1 SNHLY and CDR2 FYNNEI. The trim removed 11 bases at V and 2 bases at J, leaving 14 bases unmatched. The CDR3: CAGGGGQSGNYGYTF. DNA of the CDR3: TGTGCCGGGGGAGGGGGACAGAGTGGAAACTATGGCTACACCTTC. The variable domain in full, completed from reference TRBV2 and TRBJ1-2, reads EPEVTQTPSHQVTQMGQEVILRCVPISNHLYFYWYRQILGQKVEFLVSFYNNEISEKSEIFDDQFSVERPDGSNFTLKIRSTKLEDSAMYFCAGGGGQSGNYGYTFGSGTRLTVV.

This clone has ten or more counts. The chain has TRBV6-1 and TRBJ1-1; D ambiguous. The CDR3 has 14 amino acids. Germline CDR1 reads MNHNS; CDR2 reads SASEGT. V lost 6 bases to trimming and J lost 1 base, with 12 bases between them. The CDR3 sequence: CASRAEVQNTEAFF. CDR3 bases: TGTGCCAGCAGGGCAGAGGTCCAGAACACTGAAGCTTTCTTT.

There are many counts of this clone. The chain links TRBV20-1 to TRBJ2-5; 9 nucleotides agree with TRBD2. The J segment lost 4 bases and the V segment lost 0 bases, leaving 9 bases of the junction unmatched. Looked up from germline, CDR1 is DFQATT and CDR2 is SNEGSKA (reference sequence). This CDR3 has 16 residues. In DNA, the CDR3 is TGCAGTGCTAGAGATCTGGTAGCGGGAGTGATAGAGACCCAGTACTTC. Its translation: CSARDLVAGVIETQYF.

This clone was counted at least ten times. V gene TRBV7-2 combines with J gene TRBJ2-7; the D gene is possibly TRBD2 (7 bases). Germline V lookup: CDR1 SGHTA, CDR2 FQGNSA. V was shortened by 10 bases and J by 5 bases, with 24 bases between the two germline ends. The CDR3 contains 15 residues. The CDR3 DNA sequence: TGTGCCACCACGGTGAACCCACTGGGGGGGCACGAGCAGTACTTC. As protein: CATTVNPLGGHEQYF.

The chain joins TRBV19 to TRBJ1-1; weak D call: TRBD1 (5 bases). In germline, CDR1 is LNHDA, CDR2 SQIVND (reference sequence). The V and J ends lost 4 bases and 5 bases respectively, with 14 bases between them. The CDR3 totals 14 residues. The CDR3 spells CASSTQLGGTEAFF. CDR3 coding DNA: TGTGCCAGTAGTACCCAGTTGGGGGGGACTGAAGCTTTCTTT.

The V call is TRBV2, the J call TRBJ2-3; the D is unclear. The V gene lost 4 bases and the J gene lost 0 bases, with 11 bases spanning the gap. CDR1 is SNHLY and CDR2 is FYNNEI in the germline V gene. The CDR3 sequence is 15 residues long. The CDR3 protein is CASSGVPGSTDTQYF. Written as DNA, the CDR3 is TGTGCCAGCAGTGGGGTTCCGGGCAGCACAGATACGCAGTATTTT. The full variable domain, in which reference TRBV2 and TRBJ2-3 provide the parts outside the CDR3, is EPEVTQTPSHQVTQMGQEVILRCVPISNHLYFYWYRQILGQKVEFLVSFYNNEISEKSEIFDDQFSVERPDGSNFTLKIRSTKLEDSAMYFCASSGVPGSTDTQYFGPGTRLTVL.

The chain combines TRBV6-1 with TRBJ2-7; D possibly corresponds to TRBD2 (6 bases). The V gene's germline CDR1 is MNHNS and CDR2 SASEGT. The CDR3 extends over 14 amino acids. Between the trimmed V and J ends, which lost 5 bases and 2 bases, there was a span of 13 bases. CDR3 in amino acids: CASSSGSHTYEQYF. The CDR3 bases are TGTGCCAGCAGTTCCGGGAGCCACACCTACGAGCAGTACTTC.

This clone came up many times. The chain employs TRBV7-2 and TRBJ1-2; TRBD1 agrees at 7 bases. Looked up from germline, CDR1 is SGHTA and CDR2 is FQGNSA. The CDR3 has 15 residues. The trim removed 0 bases at V and 0 bases at J, leaving 1 base unmatched. The CDR3 sequence is CASSLAGTANYGYTF. The CDR3 bases are TGTGCCAGCAGCTTAGCAGGGACAGCTAACTATGGCTACACCTTC.

This clone occurred many times. The chain has TRBV28 and TRBJ2-5; the match to TRBD2 covers 9 bases. Germline V gene sequence: CDR1 MDHEN, CDR2 SYDVKM. The CDR3 runs to 14 residues. Trimming took 6 bases from V and 7 from J; bases not matched to a gene: 9. The CDR3 DNA is TGTGCCAGCAGATCGAAGCGGGAGGTCGGGACCCAGTACTTC. Protein sequence: CASRSKREVGTQYF. The whole variable domain, filled in from reference TRBV28 and TRBJ2-5, reads DVKVTQSSRYLVKRTGEKVFLECVQDMDHENMFWYRQDPGLGLRLIYFSYDVKMKEKGDIPEGYSVSREKKERFSLILESASTNQTSMYLCASRSKREVGTQYFGPGTRLLVL.

The V call is TRBV7-2, the J call TRBJ2-3; D possibly matches TRBD1 or TRBD2 (7 bases each). Trimming removed 1 base at V and 4 bases at J, with 18 bases between. This CDR3 comprises 17 residues. The germline gives CDR1 SGHTA, CDR2 FQGNSA. The CDR3 protein is CASSLVVGGQGADTQYF. The CDR3 nucleotides are TGTGCCAGCAGCTTAGTGGTGGGGGGGCAGGGGGCAGATACGCAGTATTTT.

This clone ranks as large. V usage is TRBV6-1 and J usage is TRBJ2-2, with TRBD1 identical over 7 bases. Germline trimming cut 3 bases from V and 5 bases from J; bases unmatched to any gene: 9. This CDR3 spans 16 amino acids. The germline V gene encodes CDR1 MNHNS and CDR2 SASEGT. CDR3 nucleotide sequence: TGTGCCAGCAGTGACCAGGGGGTAGCAGAAACCGGGGAGCTGTTTTTT. Translated, it gives CASSDQGVAETGELFF.

This clone was seen a few times. The chain has TRBV28 and TRBJ2-3; D gene ambiguous. This CDR3 region has 12 residues. The V gene lost 5 bases and the J gene lost 11 bases, with 14 bases spanning the gap. From germline, CDR1 is MDHEN and CDR2 SYDVKM. This chain's CDR3 is CASSPRHLGQYF. The DNA for the CDR3 is TGTGCCAGCAGTCCCAGGCATCTGGGGCAGTATTTT. The full variable domain, completed using reference TRBV28 and TRBJ2-3, is DVKVTQSSRYLVKRTGEKVFLECVQDMDHENMFWYRQDPGLGLRLIYFSYDVKMKEKGDIPEGYSVSREKKERFSLILESASTNQTSMYLCASSPRHLGQYFGPGTRLTVL.

This clone came up many times. The gene calls are TRBV6-5 and TRBJ2-7; D call uncertain. From germline, CDR1 is MNHEY and CDR2 SVGAGI. The V and J ends lost 3 bases and 3 bases respectively, with 9 bases between them. This CDR3 spans 13 amino acids. The CDR3 protein is CASSYGGSYEQYF. The CDR3 bases are TGTGCCAGCAGTTATGGCGGCAGCTACGAGCAGTACTTC.

There are a few counts of this clone. This rearrangement joins TRBV5-1 to TRBJ2-5; a weak D match, TRBD1 (6 bases). V lost 3 bases to trimming and J lost 1 base, with 13 bases between them. There are 15 residues in the CDR3. Germline CDR1 reads SGHRS; CDR2 reads YFSETQ. CDR3: CASSSETGIQETQYF. The CDR3 bases are TGCGCCAGCAGCTCGGAGACAGGCATCCAAGAGACCCAGTACTTC.

This clone was found a few times. V and J are TRBV10-3 and TRBJ1-2, with a weak D call TRBD1 (6 bases). The CDR3 length is 12 residues. Trimming stripped 7 bases from V and 6 bases from J, with 12 bases between. Germline CDR1 ENHRY, CDR2 SYGVKD. The CDR3 is CAITGAGDGYTF. DNA of the CDR3: TGTGCCATCACAGGGGCAGGGGATGGCTACACCTTC.

This clone has a count of ten or more. The J gene is TRBJ1-1, the V gene TRBV28; a weak D match, TRBD1 (5 bases). Between the trimmed V and J ends, which lost 7 bases and 0 bases, there was a span of 12 bases. Germline V gene lookup returns CDR1 MDHEN and CDR2 SYDVKM. CDR3 length: 14 residues. The chain's CDR3 is CASIVGAVNTEAFF. The DNA of the CDR3 is TGTGCCAGCATTGTAGGGGCAGTGAACACTGAAGCTTTCTTT.

The chain carries TRBV7-2 and TRBJ2-7, with D perhaps matching TRBD2 (5 bases). Germline V lookup: CDR1 SGHTA, CDR2 FQGNSA. The CDR3 is 12 amino acids. V lost 7 bases and J lost 7, with 14 bases in between. The CDR3 DNA reads TGTGCCAGCACCCGAGAGGGATTGGAGCAGTACTTC. Translated: CASTREGLEQYF.